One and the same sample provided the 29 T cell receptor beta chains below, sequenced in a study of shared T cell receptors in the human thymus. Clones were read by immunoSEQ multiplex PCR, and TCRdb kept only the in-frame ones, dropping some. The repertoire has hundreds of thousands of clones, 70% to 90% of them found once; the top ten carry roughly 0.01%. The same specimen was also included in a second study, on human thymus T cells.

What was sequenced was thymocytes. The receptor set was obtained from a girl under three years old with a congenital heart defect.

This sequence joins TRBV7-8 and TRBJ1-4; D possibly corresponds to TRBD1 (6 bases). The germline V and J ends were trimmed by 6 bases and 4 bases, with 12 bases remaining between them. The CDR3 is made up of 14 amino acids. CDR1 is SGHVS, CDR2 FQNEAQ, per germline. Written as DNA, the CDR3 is TGTGCCAGCAGTTTTACAGGGAGTAATGAAAAACTGTTTTTT. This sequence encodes CASSFTGSNEKLFF.

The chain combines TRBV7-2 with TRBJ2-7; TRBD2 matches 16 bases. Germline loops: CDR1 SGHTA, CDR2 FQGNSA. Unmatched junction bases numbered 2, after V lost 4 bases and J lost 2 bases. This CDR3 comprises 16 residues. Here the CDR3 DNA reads TGTGCCAGCAGCTGGGGGACTAGCGGGGGGGCCTACGAGCAGTACTTC. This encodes CASSWGTSGGAYEQYF.

The CDR3 nucleotides are TGTGCCAGCAGCCAAGACAAGGACCCCTCCAATTATGGCTACAGGGTCACCTTC. It specifies CASSQDKDPSNYGYRVTF. This chain uses TRBV14 with TRBJ1-2, with D tentatively TRBD1 (6 bases). V was pared by 0 bases and J by 13 bases, with 30 bases between. This CDR3 contains 18 residues. Germline lookup yields CDR1 SGHDN and CDR2 FVKESK.

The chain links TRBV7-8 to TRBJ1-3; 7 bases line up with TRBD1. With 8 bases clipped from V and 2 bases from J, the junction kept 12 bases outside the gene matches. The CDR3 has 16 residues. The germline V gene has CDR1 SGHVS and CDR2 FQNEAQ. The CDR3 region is CASPLPYRGAGNTIYF. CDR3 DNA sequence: TGTGCCAGCCCATTGCCCTACAGGGGAGCTGGAAACACCATATATTTT.

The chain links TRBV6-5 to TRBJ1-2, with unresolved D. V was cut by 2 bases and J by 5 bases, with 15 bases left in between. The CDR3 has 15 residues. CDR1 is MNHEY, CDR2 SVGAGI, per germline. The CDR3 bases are TGTGCCAGCAGTTACGGCCTGATTCCCTTTTATGGCTACACCTTC. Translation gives CASSYGLIPFYGYTF.

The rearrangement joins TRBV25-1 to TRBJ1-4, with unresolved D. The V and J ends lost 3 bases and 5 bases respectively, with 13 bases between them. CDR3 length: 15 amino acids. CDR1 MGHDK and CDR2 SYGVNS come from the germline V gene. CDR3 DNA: TGTGCCAGCAGTGATTCAAGGGAGAGAAATGAAAAACTGTTTTTT. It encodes CASSDSRERNEKLFF.

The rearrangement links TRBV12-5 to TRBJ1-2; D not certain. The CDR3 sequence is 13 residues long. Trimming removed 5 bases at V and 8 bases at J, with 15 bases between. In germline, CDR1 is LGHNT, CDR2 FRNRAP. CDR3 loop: CASGPPGYWGYTF. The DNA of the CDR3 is TGTGCTAGTGGTCCCCCGGGGTACTGGGGCTACACCTTC.

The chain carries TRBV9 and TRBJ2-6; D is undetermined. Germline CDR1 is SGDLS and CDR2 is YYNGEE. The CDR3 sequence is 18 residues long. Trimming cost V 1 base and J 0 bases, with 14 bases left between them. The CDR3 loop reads CASSVPYTLPSGANVLTF. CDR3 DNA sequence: TGTGCCAGCAGCGTACCCTACACACTACCCTCTGGGGCCAACGTCCTGACTTTC.

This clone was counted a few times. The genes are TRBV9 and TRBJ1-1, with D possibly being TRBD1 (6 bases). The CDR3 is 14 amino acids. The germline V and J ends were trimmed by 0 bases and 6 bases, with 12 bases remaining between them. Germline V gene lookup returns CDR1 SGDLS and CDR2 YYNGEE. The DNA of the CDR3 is TGTGCCAGCAGCGTAGCTGTGGGGGCGGCTGAAGCTTTCTTT. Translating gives CASSVAVGAAEAFF.

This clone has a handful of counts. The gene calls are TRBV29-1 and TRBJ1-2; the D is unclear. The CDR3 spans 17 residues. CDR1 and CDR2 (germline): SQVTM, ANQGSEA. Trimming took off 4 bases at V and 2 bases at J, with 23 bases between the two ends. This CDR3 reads CSVVKPHRLGKNYGYTF. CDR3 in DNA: TGCAGCGTTGTTAAGCCCCACCGTCTCGGGAAAAACTATGGCTACACCTTC.

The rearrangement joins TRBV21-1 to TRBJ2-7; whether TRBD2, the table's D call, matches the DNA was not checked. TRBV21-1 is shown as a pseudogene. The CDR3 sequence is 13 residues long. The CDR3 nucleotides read TGTGCCTTAGCGGAAAGGGTCGCCTACGAGCAGTACTTC. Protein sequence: CALAERVAYEQYF.

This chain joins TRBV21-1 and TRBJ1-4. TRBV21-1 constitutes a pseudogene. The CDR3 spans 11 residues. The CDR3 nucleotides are TGTGCCAGCAGCAAAGTCGGGGAACTGTTTTTT. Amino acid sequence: CASSKVGELFF.

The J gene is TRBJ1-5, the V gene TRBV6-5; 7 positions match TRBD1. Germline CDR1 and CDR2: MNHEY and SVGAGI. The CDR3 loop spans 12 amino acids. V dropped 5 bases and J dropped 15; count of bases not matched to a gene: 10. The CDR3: CASSHDREVWHF. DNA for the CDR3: TGTGCCAGCAGTCACGACAGGGAAGTATGGCATTTT.

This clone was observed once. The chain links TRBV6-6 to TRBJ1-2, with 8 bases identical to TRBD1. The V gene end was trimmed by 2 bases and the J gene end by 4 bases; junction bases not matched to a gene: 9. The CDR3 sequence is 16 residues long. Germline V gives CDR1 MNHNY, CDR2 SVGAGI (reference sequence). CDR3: CASSYPPGQGGYGYTF. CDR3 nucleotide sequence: TGTGCCAGCAGTTACCCTCCCGGACAGGGAGGCTATGGCTACACCTTC.

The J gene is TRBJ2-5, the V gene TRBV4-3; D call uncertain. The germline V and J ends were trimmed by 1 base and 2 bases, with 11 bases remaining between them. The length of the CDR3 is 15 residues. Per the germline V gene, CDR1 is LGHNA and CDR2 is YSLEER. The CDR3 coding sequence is TGCGCCAGCAGCCAAGGAACCGCGGTACAAGAGACCCAGTACTTC. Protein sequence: CASSQGTAVQETQYF.

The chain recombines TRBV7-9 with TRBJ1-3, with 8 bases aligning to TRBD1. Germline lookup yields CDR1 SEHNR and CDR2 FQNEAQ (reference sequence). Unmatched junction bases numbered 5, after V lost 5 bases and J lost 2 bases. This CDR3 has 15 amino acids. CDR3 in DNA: TGTGCCAGCAGCCTGACAGGGGACACTGGAAACACCATATATTTT. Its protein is CASSLTGDTGNTIYF.

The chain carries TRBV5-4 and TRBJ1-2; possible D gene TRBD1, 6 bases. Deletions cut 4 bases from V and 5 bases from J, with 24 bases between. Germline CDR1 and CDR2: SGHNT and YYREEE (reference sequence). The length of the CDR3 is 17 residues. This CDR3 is CASSANRQDDPRYGYTF. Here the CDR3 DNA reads TGTGCCAGCAGCGCTAATCGACAGGACGACCCTCGATATGGCTACACCTTC. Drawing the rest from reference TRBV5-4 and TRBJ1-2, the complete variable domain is ETGVTQSPTHLIKTRGQQVTLRCSSQSGHNTVSWYQQALGQGPQFIFQYYREEENGRGNFPPRFSGLQFPNYSSELNVNALELDDSALYLCASSANRQDDPRYGYTFGSGTRLTVV.

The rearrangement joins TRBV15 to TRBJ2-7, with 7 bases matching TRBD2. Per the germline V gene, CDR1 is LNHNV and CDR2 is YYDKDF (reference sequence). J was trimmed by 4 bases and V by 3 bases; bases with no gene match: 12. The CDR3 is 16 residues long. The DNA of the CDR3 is TGTGCCACCAGCAGGGAGCGGGGTCCGACACTTTACGAGCAGTACTTC. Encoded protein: CATSRERGPTLYEQYF.

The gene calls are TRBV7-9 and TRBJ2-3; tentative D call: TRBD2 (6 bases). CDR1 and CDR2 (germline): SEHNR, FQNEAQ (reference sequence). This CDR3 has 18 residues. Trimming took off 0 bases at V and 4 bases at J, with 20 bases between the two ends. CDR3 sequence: CASSLAQKDWTMADTQYF. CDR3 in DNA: TGTGCCAGCAGCTTAGCACAGAAGGACTGGACTATGGCAGATACGCAGTATTTT. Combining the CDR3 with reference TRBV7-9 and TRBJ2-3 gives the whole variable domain DTGVSQNPRHKITKRGQNVTFRCDPISEHNRLYWYRQTLGQGPEFLTYFQNEAQLEKSRLLSDRFSAERPKGSFSTLEIQRTEQGDSAMYLCASSLAQKDWTMADTQYFGPGTRLTVL.

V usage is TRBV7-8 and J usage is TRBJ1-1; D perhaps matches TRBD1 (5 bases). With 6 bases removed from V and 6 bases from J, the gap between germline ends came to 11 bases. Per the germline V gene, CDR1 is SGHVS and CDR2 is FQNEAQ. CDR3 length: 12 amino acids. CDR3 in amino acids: CASSARAPEAFF. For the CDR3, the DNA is TGTGCCAGCAGTGCCAGGGCTCCTGAAGCTTTCTTT.

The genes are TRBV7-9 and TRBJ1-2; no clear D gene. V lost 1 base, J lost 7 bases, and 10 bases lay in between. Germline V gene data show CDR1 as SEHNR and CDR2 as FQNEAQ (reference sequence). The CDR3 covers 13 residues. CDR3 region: CASSLGQVFGYTF. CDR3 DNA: TGTGCCAGCAGCTTAGGCCAGGTCTTTGGCTACACCTTC.

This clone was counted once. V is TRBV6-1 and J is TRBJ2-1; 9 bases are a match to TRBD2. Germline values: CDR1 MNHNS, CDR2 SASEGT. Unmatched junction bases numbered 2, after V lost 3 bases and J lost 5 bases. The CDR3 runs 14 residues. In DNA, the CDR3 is TGTGCCAGCAGTGATCCTAGCGGGGACAATGAGCAGTTCTTC. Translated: CASSDPSGDNEQFF.

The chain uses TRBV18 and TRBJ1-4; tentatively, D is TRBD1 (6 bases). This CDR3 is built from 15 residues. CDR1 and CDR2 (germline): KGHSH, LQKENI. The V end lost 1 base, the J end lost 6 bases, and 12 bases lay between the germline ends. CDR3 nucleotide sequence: TGTGCCAGCTCACCACTCCAGGGGCGAGATGAAAAACTGTTTTTT. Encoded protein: CASSPLQGRDEKLFF. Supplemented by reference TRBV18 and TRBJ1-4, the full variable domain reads NAGVMQNPRHLVRRRGQEARLRCSPMKGHSHVYWYRQLPEEGLKFMVYLQKENIIDESGMPKERFSAEFPKEGPSILRIQQVVRGDSAAYFCASSPLQGRDEKLFFGSGTQLSVL.

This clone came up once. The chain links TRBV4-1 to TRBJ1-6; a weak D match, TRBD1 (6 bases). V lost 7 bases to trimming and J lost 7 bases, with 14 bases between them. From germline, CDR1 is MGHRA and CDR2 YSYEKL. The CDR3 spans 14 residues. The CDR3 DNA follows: TGCGCCAGCACTATACAGGGACCAAATTCACCCCTCCACTTT. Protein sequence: CASTIQGPNSPLHF.

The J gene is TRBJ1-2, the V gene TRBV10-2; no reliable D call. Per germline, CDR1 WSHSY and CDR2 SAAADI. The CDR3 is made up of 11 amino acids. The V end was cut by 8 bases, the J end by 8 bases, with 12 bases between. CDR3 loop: CASRGSWGYTF. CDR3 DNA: TGCGCCAGCCGAGGGTCGTGGGGCTACACCTTC.

The CDR3 loop is CASSHGTPGHYEQYF. CDR3 DNA sequence: TGTGCCAGCAGCCACGGGACACCGGGACACTACGAGCAGTACTTC. V is TRBV5-4 and J is TRBJ2-7; tentative D call: TRBD1 (6 bases). Germline assignment: CDR1 SGHNT and CDR2 YYREEE (reference sequence). CDR3 length: 15 residues. Trimming shortened V by 4 bases and J by 3 bases, and 17 bases separated the two germline ends.

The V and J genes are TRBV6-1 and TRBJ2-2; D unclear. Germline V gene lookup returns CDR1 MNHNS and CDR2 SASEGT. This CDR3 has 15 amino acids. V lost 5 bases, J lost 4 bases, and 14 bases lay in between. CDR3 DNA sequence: TGTGCCAGCAGTCTCCGCGCGGAGACCACCGGGGAGCTGTTTTTT. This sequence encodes CASSLRAETTGELFF.

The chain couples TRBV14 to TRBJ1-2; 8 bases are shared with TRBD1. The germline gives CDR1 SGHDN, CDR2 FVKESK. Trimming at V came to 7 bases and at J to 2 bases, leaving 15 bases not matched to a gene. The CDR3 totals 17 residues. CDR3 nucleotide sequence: TGTGCCAGCACCCGGACAGGGTCACCTCTCCCCAACTATGGCTACACCTTC. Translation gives CASTRTGSPLPNYGYTF.

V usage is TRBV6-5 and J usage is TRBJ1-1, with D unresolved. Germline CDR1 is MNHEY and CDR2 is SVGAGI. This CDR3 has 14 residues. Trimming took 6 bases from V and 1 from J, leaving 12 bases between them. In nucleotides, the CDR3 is TGTGCCAGCAGCACAATAAACCCGAACACTGAAGCTTTCTTT. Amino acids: CASSTINPNTEAFF.